This T cell receptor (beta chain) was observed in a study of control samples from healthy donors and cancer patients. The repertoire was sequenced with immunoSEQ multiplex PCR; TCRdb's copy has only in-frame clones and lacks some. Here the sample spans approximately 170,000 clones, roughly nine tenths being singletons. The germline V gene has CDR1 LGHNA and CDR2 YNFKEQ. The CDR3 covers 13 residues. Trimming pared 4 bases from V and 7 bases from J, leaving 14 bases between. This receptor was obtained from a woman aged 25 to 45 in good health. The sequenced sample consisted of blood. The chain is built from TRBV4-2 and TRBJ2-7; D may be TRBD2 (6 bases). The CDR3 DNA follows: TGTGCCAGCAGCCCTCACGGAGGGGAGGAGCAGTACTTC. Protein sequence: CASSPHGGEEQYF.